The T cell receptor (beta chain) described here comes from a study of blood T cell repertoires in COVID-19. Across the whole study: Sources were T cells, B-cell-depleted T cells, or PBMCs; the material itself was cDNA or gDNA.

Original methodology: Using reference gene primer amplification, nucleated cell counts were estimated. The protocol was immunoSEQ multiplex PCR, while the TCRdb copy is restricted to in-frame clones and leaves out a portion. That table furnishes V, J and clone size, whereas the DNA furnished D and trimming. The sample carries fewer than 300,000 clones, more than 75% recorded once. Trimming left V 5 bases short and J 4 bases short, with 15 bases between. The CDR3 totals 14 residues. Germline V gene lookup returns CDR1 SGHTA and CDR2 FQGTGA. The J gene is TRBJ2-7, the V gene TRBV7-3; D is possibly TRBD1 (5 bases). The source material was peripheral blood. The TCR originated in a woman between 40 and 50 years old who had recovered from COVID-19. This CDR3 reads CASSEDAGPYEQYF. CDR3 bases: TGTGCCAGCAGCGAGGATGCAGGGCCTTACGAGCAGTACTTC.